These 9 T cell receptor beta chains were sequenced from one sample in a study of cytomegalovirus exposure and HLA in healthy donors. Researchers ran the PCR with 60 Vbeta and 13 Jbeta primers. Profiling relied on immunoSEQ multiplex PCR, and the TCRdb table lists in-frame clones only, not all of them. The sample consists of some 200,000 clones, 80% to 85% of them appearing once. Material: PBMCs. Every receptor here comes from a boy between 2 and 10 years old in good health and CMV-seronegative.

The CDR3 DNA reads TGTGCCAGCAGCTTGGTCGGGACAGGGGGGGACTATGGCTACACCTTC. Protein: CASSLVGTGGDYGYTF. The genes are TRBV5-6 and TRBJ1-2, with 11 bases matching TRBD1. V gave up 0 bases and J gave up 3 bases; unmatched junction bases: 4. The germline gives CDR1 SGHDT, CDR2 YYEEEE. The CDR3 runs 16 residues. The full variable domain, with the rest looked up from reference TRBV5-6 and TRBJ1-2, is DAGVTQSPTHLIKTRGQQVTLRCSPKSGHDTVSWYQQALGQGPQFIFQYYEEEERQRGNFPDRFSGHQFPNYSSELNVNALLLGDSALYLCASSLVGTGGDYGYTFGSGTRLTVV.

The chain has TRBV5-8 and TRBJ2-1, with a weak D call TRBD2 (5 bases). Germline V lookup: CDR1 SGHTS, CDR2 YDEGEE. The CDR3 consists of 15 residues. Trimming left V 0 bases short and J 5 bases short, with 12 bases between. The CDR3 nucleotides read TGTGCCAGCAGCTTGGGACTACCCCCCGACAATGAGCAGTTCTTC. Translation: CASSLGLPPDNEQFF.

The CDR3 nucleotides are TGTGCCAGTAGTACGTCGATTAGCGGCAATCAGCCCCAGCATTTT. Its translation: CASSTSISGNQPQHF. The rearrangement joins TRBV19 to TRBJ1-5; D unclear. The CDR3 runs to 15 residues. Germline lookup yields CDR1 LNHDA and CDR2 SQIVND (reference sequence). Trimming pared 4 bases from V and 2 bases from J, leaving 12 bases between.

This clone has only one observation. The V gene is TRBV10-1, the J gene TRBJ1-1, with D unresolved. The length of the CDR3 is 11 residues. V lost 2 bases and J lost 10, with 8 bases in between. Germline-derived CDR1 and CDR2 are WNHNN and SYGVQD (reference sequence). CDR3 sequence reads: CASSEPAVAFF. DNA of the CDR3: TGCGCCAGCAGTGAGCCAGCGGTAGCTTTCTTT.

The chain joins TRBV6-6 to TRBJ1-1; D gene ambiguous. Germline V gives CDR1 MNHNY, CDR2 SVGAGI (reference sequence). Deletions cut 0 bases from V and 4 bases from J, with 15 bases between. This CDR3 spans 16 amino acids. The CDR3, as DNA: TGTGCCAGCAGTTACTCGAGCCGGGTAGGTGTCACTGAAGCTTTCTTT. This translates into CASSYSSRVGVTEAFF.

The rearrangement links TRBV6-5 to TRBJ1-2, with D possibly TRBD1 on 5 matching bases. V lost 6 bases and J 4 bases, leaving 12 bases between the germline ends. This CDR3 region has 13 residues. Germline CDR1 and CDR2: MNHEY and SVGAGI. CDR3 coding DNA: TGTGCCAGCAGCTTAGGACACCTCTATGGCTACACCTTC. Translated, it gives CASSLGHLYGYTF.

This clone was seen a few times. This chain joins TRBV30 and TRBJ1-1; the match to TRBD1 covers 10 bases. CDR3 length: 13 amino acids. V shed 4 bases and J 5 bases; nucleotides not matched to a gene: 4. The germline V gene has CDR1 GTSNPN and CDR2 SVGIG (reference sequence). Here the CDR3 DNA reads TGTGCCTGGACGACAGGGGGCGGGACTGAAGCTTTCTTT. Translated: CAWTTGGGTEAFF.

This clone was seen just once. The chain joins TRBV19 to TRBJ1-5; D gene uncertain. Per germline, CDR1 LNHDA and CDR2 SQIVND (reference sequence). The CDR3 covers 16 residues. V was cut by 3 bases and J by 2 bases, with 14 bases left in between. The CDR3 DNA reads TGTGCCAGTAGTATGGCGACCCGAGGAGGCAATCAGCCCCAGCATTTT. Its protein product is CASSMATRGGNQPQHF.

The V and J genes are TRBV19 and TRBJ2-2; 9 positions agree with TRBD1. Per the germline V gene, CDR1 is LNHDA and CDR2 is SQIVND (reference sequence). CDR3 length: 16 amino acids. The V and J ends lost 3 bases and 8 bases, in that order; junction bases with no gene match: 10. For the CDR3, the DNA is TGTGCCAGTAGTATTTCGGGACAGGGTTTTGCGGGGGAGCTGTTTTTT. Its protein is CASSISGQGFAGELFF.